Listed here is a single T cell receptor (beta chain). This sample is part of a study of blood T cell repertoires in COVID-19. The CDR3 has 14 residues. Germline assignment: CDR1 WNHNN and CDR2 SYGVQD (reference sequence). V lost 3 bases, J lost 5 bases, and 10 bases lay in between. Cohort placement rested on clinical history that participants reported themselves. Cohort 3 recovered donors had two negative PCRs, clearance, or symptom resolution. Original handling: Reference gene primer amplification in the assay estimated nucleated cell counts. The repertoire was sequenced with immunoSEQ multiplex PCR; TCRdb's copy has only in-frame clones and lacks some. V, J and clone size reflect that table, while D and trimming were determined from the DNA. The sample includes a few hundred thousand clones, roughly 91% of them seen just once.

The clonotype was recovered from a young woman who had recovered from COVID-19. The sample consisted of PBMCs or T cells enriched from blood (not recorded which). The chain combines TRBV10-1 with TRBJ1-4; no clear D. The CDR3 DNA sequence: TGCGCCAGCAGTGAAACTTCGGGGAATGAAAAACTGTTTTTT. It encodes CASSETSGNEKLFF.